Below are 8 T cell receptor beta chains sequenced from a single sample in a study of T cell repertoires in cytomegalovirus infection (dated by TCRdb to the late 2010s). These TCRs' antigens remain unknown. What this sample's treatment or condition label stands for: in vitro stimulation with specific CMV peptide epitopes to enrich CMV-specific T cells. Sequencing was carried out with an Illumina HiSeq 1500. The public reads were run again by TCRdb, first through fastp at Q25 and then through MiXCR, and only productive beta chains were kept. CDR3 protein sequences are deduplicated, and each keeps its most common genes and DNA. This sample holds about 85,000 distinct CDR3 sequences; around half were observed only once. Of the sample, about 92% is held by the ten largest clones. The specimen comprised CD8+ T cells from cultured PBMCs, sampled from culture after CMV antigen stimulation. These receptors were collected from a human donor in good health (CMV status not recorded). Some clones in this sample may be carry-over from other donors' samples.

Only a few counts were recorded for this clonotype. This chain uses TRBV27 with TRBJ1-1; D remains ambiguous. Trimming took 3 bases from V and 3 from J, leaving 11 bases between them. This CDR3 region has 14 residues. CDR1 MNHEY and CDR2 SMNVEV come from the germline V gene (reference sequence). The CDR3 DNA is TGTGCCAGCAGTTTCCGGGCCCTTCACACTGAAGCTTTCTTT. Translated: CASSFRALHTEAFF.

The chain couples TRBV7-6 to TRBJ1-1; D unresolved. Trimming took off 4 bases at V and 8 bases at J, with 11 bases between the two ends. Germline V lookup: CDR1 SGHVS, CDR2 FNYEAQ. The CDR3 has 12 residues. As DNA, the CDR3 is TGTGCCAGCAGCTGGGTCGGGTCCGAAGCTTTCTTT. Protein: CASSWVGSEAFF.

This clonotype was observed a handful of times. The rearrangement links TRBV7-2 to TRBJ2-5; D might be TRBD1 or TRBD2, each matching 5 bases. Per germline, CDR1 SGHTA and CDR2 FQGNSA. The length of the CDR3 is 15 residues. Trimming removed 5 bases at V and 4 bases at J, with 17 bases between. CDR3 nucleotide sequence: TGTGCCAGCAGCCGAAGACGAGGGGTTGGAGAGACCCAGTACTTC. Translated: CASSRRRGVGETQYF.

The V call is TRBV5-5, the J call TRBJ2-7; 9 bases fit TRBD2. CDR3 length: 14 residues. V shed 0 bases, J shed 3 bases, and the junction held 1 base outside the gene matches. Germline CDR1 reads SGHKS; CDR2 reads YYEKEE (reference sequence). CDR3 residues: CASSLVREGYEQYF. In nucleotides, the CDR3 is TGTGCCAGCAGCTTGGTGCGGGAGGGCTACGAGCAGTACTTC.

This clonotype was counted only a few times. The rearrangement joins TRBV7-6 to TRBJ2-7, with 8 bases aligning to TRBD1. The CDR3 extends over 15 amino acids. The trim removed 5 bases at V and 0 bases at J, leaving 6 bases unmatched. Germline assignment: CDR1 SGHVS and CDR2 FNYEAQ. The CDR3 spells CASSPRTGHSYEQYF. The CDR3 bases are TGTGCCAGCAGCCCCCGGACAGGGCACTCCTACGAGCAGTACTTC.

V and J are TRBV5-4 and TRBJ2-7; TRBD1 is a possible D gene (7 bases). Germline V CDR1 and CDR2: SGHNT, YYREEE (reference sequence). This CDR3 comprises 13 residues. Trimming took off 4 bases at V and 4 bases at J, with 12 bases between the two ends. The CDR3 sequence is CASSAGQNYEQYF. CDR3 DNA sequence: TGTGCCAGCAGCGCGGGACAGAATTACGAGCAGTACTTC.

The gene calls are TRBV7-3 and TRBJ1-1, with a tentative D call TRBD1 (6 bases). The CDR3 sequence is 15 residues long. The germline V gene has CDR1 SGHTA and CDR2 FQGTGA. The V end lost 2 bases, the J end lost 0 bases, and 10 bases lay between the germline ends. The CDR3 region has the DNA TGTGCCAGCAGCTTAGAAGGGGGAGTGAACACTGAAGCTTTCTTT. Amino acid sequence: CASSLEGGVNTEAFF.

V and J are TRBV29-1 and TRBJ2-3, with TRBD2 identical over 8 bases. This CDR3 spans 13 amino acids. Germline assignment: CDR1 SQVTM and CDR2 ANQGSEA. This CDR3 is CSSEAGVSDTQYF. The CDR3 DNA reads as TGCAGTTCGGAAGCGGGAGTGTCGGATACGCAGTATTTT.